The entry below gives a single T cell receptor (beta chain) sequence along with its context. The data belong to a study of blood T cell repertoires in COVID-19. Across the whole study: The samples span acute and convalescent COVID-19 from the United States, Italy and Spain.

Authors' analysis steps: Reference gene primer amplification gave estimated nucleated cell counts. The repertoire was sequenced with immunoSEQ multiplex PCR; TCRdb's copy has only in-frame clones and lacks some. Clone size and V and J calls were adopted from that table, with D and trimming inferred from the DNA. This table has some 270,000 clones, approximately 85% appearing once. The sequence came from a human donor with COVID-19, enrolled during active disease. The donor label of this sample is uncertain. The sequencing sample was made of peripheral blood.

The CDR3 region has the DNA TGTGCCAGCAGTTTAGACGGGTTAGACTATGGCTACACCTTC. This translates into CASSLDGLDYGYTF. The V and J genes are TRBV28 and TRBJ1-2; D is unresolved. CDR1 is MDHEN and CDR2 is SYDVKM in the germline V gene. V shed 2 bases and J shed 3 bases, with 10 bases lying between them. The CDR3 is 14 amino acids.